The sequence of this TCR beta chain was determined in a study of shared clonotypes between healthy human individuals. Original data processing: Filtering differed, since immunoSEQ gave only junction sequences and no quality scores. Measured with immunoSEQ multiplex PCR; TCRdb has only the in-frame clones, and not every one. The V and J calls and clone size were taken over from that table, and D and trimming were inferred from the DNA. The sample shows a few hundred thousand clones, 95% to 98% of them seen only once. V lost 2 bases, J lost 6 bases, and 11 bases lay in between. Germline lookup yields CDR1 SGHRS and CDR2 YFSETQ. The CDR3 has 13 residues.

The chain carries TRBV5-1 and TRBJ1-2; D is possibly TRBD1 (5 bases). Sequences were obtained from naive CD4+ T cells sorted from blood. Noted subset: CD45RA+ positively selected. The receptor comes from a woman younger than 45 in good health. CDR3 region: CASSFSRDDGYTF. DNA of the CDR3: TGCGCCAGCAGCTTTTCCCGGGACGATGGCTACACCTTC.